What follows are 4 T cell receptor beta chains derived from one specimen sequenced in a study of blood T cell repertoires in COVID-19. Sequencing used immunoSEQ multiplex PCR; TCRdb keeps in-frame clones, though not all of them. Seen here are around 63,000 clones, 88% observed once, and the top ten hold around 20%. The sample taken for sequencing was peripheral blood. Receptors originate from a woman aged 80 or older with active COVID-19.

This sequence joins TRBV27 and TRBJ1-6; tentative D call: TRBD1 (5 bases). Germline CDR1 MNHEY, CDR2 SMNVEV (reference sequence). V lost 5 bases, J lost 2 bases, and 13 bases lay in between. CDR3 size: 16 residues. In DNA form, the CDR3 reads TGTGCCAGCAGTAAACCGGGGGATCCCTATAATTCACCCCTCCACTTT. Amino acids: CASSKPGDPYNSPLHF.

This sequence joins TRBV7-2 and TRBJ2-2, with 14 bases that match TRBD2. The CDR3 length is 17 residues. Germline V CDR1 and CDR2: SGHTA, FQGNSA. J gave up 1 base and V 6 bases, and 4 bases lay outside the gene matches. CDR3 protein: CASSRTSGGMNTGELFF. The DNA for the CDR3 is TGTGCCAGCAGTAGGACTAGCGGGGGGATGAACACCGGGGAGCTGTTTTTT.

The gene calls are TRBV5-4 and TRBJ2-7; tentative D call: TRBD1 (7 bases). V was cut by 4 bases and J by 3 bases, with 14 bases left in between. The CDR3 runs 14 residues. CDR1 and CDR2 from the germline V gene are SGHNT and YYREEE (reference sequence). The DNA for the CDR3 is TGTGCCAGCAGCCCCCCAGGGGGGAACTACGAGCAGTACTTC. Amino acid sequence: CASSPPGGNYEQYF.

The chain is built from TRBV5-1 and TRBJ2-2; D might be TRBD2 (5 bases). The CDR3 runs 14 residues. From germline, CDR1 is SGHRS and CDR2 YFSETQ. V was cut by 6 bases and J by 3 bases, with 12 bases left in between. The CDR3 region is CASKGGSDTGELFF. Written as DNA, the CDR3 is TGCGCCAGCAAAGGAGGTAGCGACACCGGGGAGCTGTTTTTT.